The clone carrying this T cell receptor (beta chain) was found once. This sample stems from a study of cytotoxic CD8 clonotypes in ibrutinib-treated CLL. Study-level background: Among the samples, the mean was roughly 260,000 productive templates and approximately 91,000 productive rearrangements.

V was clipped by 5 bases and J by 5 bases, with 7 bases between them. In germline, CDR1 is MDHEN, CDR2 SYDVKM. The CDR3 spans 11 residues. Assay: immunoSEQ multiplex PCR; the TCRdb copy retains only in-frame clones and omits some. Of 250,000 to 350,000 clones in the sample, roughly three quarters were seen once. The TCR originated in a human donor with chronic lymphocytic leukemia. Specimen: PBMCs, collected at disease progression, from a patient treated with ibrutinib. The genes are TRBV28 and TRBJ2-7; D unresolved. DNA of the CDR3: TGTGCCAGCAGTCTAAGAGACGAGCAGTACTTC. Its translation is CASSLRDEQYF.